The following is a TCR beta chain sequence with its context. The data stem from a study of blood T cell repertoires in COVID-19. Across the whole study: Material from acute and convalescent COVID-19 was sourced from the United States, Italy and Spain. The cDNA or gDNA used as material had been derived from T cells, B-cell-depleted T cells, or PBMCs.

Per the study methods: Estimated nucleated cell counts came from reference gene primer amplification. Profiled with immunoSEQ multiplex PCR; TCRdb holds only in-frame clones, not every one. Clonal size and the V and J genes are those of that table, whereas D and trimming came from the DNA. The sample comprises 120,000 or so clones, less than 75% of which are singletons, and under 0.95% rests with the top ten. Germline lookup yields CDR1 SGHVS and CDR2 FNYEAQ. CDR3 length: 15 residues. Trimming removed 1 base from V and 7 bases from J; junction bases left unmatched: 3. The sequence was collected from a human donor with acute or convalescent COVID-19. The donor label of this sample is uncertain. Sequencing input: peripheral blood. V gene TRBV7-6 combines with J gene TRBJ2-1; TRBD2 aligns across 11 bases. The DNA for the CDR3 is TGTGCCAGCAGCTTAGTGCCTAGCGGGGGGAATGAGCAGTTCTTC. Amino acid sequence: CASSLVPSGGNEQFF.